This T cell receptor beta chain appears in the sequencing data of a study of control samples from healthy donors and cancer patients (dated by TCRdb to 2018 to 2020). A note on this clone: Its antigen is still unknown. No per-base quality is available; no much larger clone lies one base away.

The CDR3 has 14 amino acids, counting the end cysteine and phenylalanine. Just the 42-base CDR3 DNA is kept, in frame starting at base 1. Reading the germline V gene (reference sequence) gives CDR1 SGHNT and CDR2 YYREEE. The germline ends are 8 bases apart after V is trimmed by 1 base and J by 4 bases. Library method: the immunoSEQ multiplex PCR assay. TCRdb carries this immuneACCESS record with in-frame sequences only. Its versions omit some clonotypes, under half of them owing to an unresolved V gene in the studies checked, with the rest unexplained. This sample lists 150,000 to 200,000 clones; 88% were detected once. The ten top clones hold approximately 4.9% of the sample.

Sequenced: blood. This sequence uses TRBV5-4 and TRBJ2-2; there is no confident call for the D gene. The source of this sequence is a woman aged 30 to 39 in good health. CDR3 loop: CASSLRWATGELFF. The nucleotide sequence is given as TGTGCCAGCAGCTTGAGGTGGGCCACCGGGGAGCTGTTTTTT.